Below, one T cell receptor (beta chain) is given with its context. Its cognate antigen is unknown. A junction boundary mismatches the germline segment, possibly from a read error. This record belongs to a study of T-cell reconstitution after alpha-beta-depleted transplantation in children. Study conclusions and caveats: High day-60 TCRbeta diversity in some patients came from surviving recipient T cells and thymic progenitors. Hyperexpanded clones declined; after one year, newly produced T cells mostly supplied diversity. The study reportedly traced alpha-beta T cells about two months after transplant to several hundred expanded graft clones.

The CDR3 loop spans 14 amino acids. Preparation of the TCRbeta library involved a method that used unique molecular identifiers. One entry per CDR3 protein results from TCRdb running MiXCR on the PCR reads. The table lists about 150,000 distinct CDR3 sequences, 8% to 10% of them singletons. The genes are TRBV12-3 or TRBV12-4 and TRBJ1-1; possible D gene TRBD1, 5 bases. The sample was PBMCs, mostly from graft donor cells, taken 180 days after TCRalphabeta/CD19-depleted stem cell transplant. This clonotype originated in a female patient aged 2-9 years who had a stem cell transplant for congenital amegakaryocytic thrombocytopenia, so the T cells may come from the graft donor. Written as DNA, the CDR3 is TGTGCCAGCAGTTTACCATCCTGGGGCACTGAAGCTTTCTTC. Translated: CASSLPSWGTEAFF.